This T cell receptor (beta chain) was obtained from a study of Ad26.COV2.S vaccination and SARS-CoV-2 variants. In the study overall: Trial arm assignment for the donor was COV1001 Ad26.COV2.S.

TCRdb's table, derived via immunoSEQ multiplex PCR, lists solely in-frame clones and lacks some. The repertoire holds 350,000 to 400,000 clones, with about nine tenths as singletons. Per germline, CDR1 MGHRA and CDR2 YSYEKL. V was pared by 1 base and J by 4 bases, with 16 bases between. The CDR3 is made up of 16 amino acids. The treatment: about 20 received Ad26.COV2.S at low or high dose, single or two shots; several received placebo; per-sample allocation not given. The samples date from day 63 after the first vaccine or placebo injection. Recruitment in Boston yielded a donor of adult age, 18-55 years.

Sequenced material: peripheral blood, taken in a trial of Ad26.COV2.S vaccine versus placebo. The clonotype originates from a person between 18 and 60 years old who received the Ad26.COV2.S COVID-19 vaccine or a placebo. The chain couples TRBV4-1 to TRBJ1-2; D gene unclear. This CDR3 is CASSQVGVRRPYGYTF. In DNA form, the CDR3 reads TGCGCCAGCAGCCAAGTCGGAGTTCGTAGACCCTATGGCTACACCTTC.